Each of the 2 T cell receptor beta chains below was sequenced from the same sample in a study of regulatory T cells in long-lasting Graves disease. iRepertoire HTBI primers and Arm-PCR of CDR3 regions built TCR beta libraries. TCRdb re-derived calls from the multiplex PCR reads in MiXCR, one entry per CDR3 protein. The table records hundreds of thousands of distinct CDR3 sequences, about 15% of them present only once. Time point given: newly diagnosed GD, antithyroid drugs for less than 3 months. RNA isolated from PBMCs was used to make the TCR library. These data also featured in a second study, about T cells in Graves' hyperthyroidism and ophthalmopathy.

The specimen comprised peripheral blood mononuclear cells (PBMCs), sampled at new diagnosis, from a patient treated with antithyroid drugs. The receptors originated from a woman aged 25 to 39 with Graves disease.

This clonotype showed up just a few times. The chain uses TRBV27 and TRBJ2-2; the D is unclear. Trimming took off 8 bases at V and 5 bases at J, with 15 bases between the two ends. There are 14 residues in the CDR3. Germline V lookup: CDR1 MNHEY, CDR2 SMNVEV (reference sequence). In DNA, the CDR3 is TGTGCCAGCCAACCTTTAATAAGGACCGGGGAGCTGTTTTTT. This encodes CASQPLIRTGELFF.

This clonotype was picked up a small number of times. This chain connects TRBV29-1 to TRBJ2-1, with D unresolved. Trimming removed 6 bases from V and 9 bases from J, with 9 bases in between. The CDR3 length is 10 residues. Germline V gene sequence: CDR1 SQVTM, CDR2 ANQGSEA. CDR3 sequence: CSVTVGEQFF. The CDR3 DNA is TGCAGCGTGACTGTCGGTGAGCAGTTCTTC.